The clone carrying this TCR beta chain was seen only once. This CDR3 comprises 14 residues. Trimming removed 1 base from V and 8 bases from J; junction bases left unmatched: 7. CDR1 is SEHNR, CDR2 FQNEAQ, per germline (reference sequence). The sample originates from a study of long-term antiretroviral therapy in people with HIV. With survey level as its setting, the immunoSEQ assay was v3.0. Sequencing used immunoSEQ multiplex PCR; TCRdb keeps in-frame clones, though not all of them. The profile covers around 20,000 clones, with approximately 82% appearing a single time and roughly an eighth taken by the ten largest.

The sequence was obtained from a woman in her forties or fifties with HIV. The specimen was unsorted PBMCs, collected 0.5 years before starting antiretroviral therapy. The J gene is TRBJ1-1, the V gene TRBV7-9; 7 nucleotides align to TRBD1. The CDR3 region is CASSLVGGGREAFF. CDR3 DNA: TGTGCCAGCAGCTTAGTGGGAGGGGGCCGGGAAGCTTTCTTT.